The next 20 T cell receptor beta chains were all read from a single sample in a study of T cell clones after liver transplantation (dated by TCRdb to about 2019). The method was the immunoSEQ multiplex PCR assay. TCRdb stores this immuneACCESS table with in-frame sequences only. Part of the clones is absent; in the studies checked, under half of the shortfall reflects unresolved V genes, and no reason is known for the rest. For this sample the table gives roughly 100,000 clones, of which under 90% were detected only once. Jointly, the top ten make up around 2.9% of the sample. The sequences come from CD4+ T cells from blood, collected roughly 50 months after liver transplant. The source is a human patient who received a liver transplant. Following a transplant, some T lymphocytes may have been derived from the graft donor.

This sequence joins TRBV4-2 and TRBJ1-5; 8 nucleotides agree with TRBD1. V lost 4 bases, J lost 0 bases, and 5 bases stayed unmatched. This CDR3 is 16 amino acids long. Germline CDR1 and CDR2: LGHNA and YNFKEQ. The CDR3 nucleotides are TGTGCCAGCAGCCCCCAGGGGGCCAGTAGCAATCAGCCCCAGCATTTT. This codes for CASSPQGASSNQPQHF.

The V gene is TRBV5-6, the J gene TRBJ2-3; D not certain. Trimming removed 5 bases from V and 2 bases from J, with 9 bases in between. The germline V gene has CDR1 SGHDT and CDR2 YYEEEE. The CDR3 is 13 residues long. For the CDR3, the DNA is TGTGCCAGCAGGGTAGACACCACAGATACGCAGTATTTT. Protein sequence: CASRVDTTDTQYF.

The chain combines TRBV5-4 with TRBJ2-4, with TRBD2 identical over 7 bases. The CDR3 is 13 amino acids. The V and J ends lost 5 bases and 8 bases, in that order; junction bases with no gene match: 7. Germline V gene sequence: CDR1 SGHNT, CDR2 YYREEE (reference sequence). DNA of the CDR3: TGTGCCAGCAGGGTGGGAGGGAAAGACATTCAGTACTTC. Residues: CASRVGGKDIQYF.

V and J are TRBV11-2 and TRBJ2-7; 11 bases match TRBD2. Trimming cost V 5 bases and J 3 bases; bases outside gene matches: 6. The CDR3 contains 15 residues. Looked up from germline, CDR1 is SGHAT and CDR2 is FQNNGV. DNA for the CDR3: TGTGCCAGCAGCGAGACTAGCGGGGCGATCTACGAGCAGTACTTC. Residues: CASSETSGAIYEQYF.

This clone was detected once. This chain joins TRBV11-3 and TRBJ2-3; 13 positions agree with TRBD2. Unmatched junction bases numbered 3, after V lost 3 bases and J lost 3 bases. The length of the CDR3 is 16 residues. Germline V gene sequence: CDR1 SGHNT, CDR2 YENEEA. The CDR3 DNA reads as TGTGCCAGCAGCTTTGTGACTAGCGGGAGGACAGATACGCAGTATTTT. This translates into CASSFVTSGRTDTQYF.

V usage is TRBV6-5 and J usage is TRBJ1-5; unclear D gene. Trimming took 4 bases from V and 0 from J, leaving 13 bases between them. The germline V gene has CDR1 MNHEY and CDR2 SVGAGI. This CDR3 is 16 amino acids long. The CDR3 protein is CASSSHSSNSNQPQHF. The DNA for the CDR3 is TGTGCCAGCAGTTCCCACAGTTCTAATAGCAATCAGCCCCAGCATTTT.

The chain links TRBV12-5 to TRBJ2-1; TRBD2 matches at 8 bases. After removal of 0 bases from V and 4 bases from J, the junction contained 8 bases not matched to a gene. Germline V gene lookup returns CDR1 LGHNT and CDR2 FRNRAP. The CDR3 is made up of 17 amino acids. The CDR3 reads CASGLVGLAGYYNEQFF. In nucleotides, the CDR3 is TGTGCTAGTGGTTTGGTTGGGTTAGCGGGGTATTACAATGAGCAGTTCTTC.

The CDR3 here is CASKDRPIPIGYTF. The DNA for the CDR3 is TGTGCCAGCAAAGACAGGCCCATTCCAATCGGCTACACCTTC. V is TRBV6-1 and J is TRBJ1-2; maybe TRBD1 (6 bases). V was pared by 7 bases and J by 8 bases, with 20 bases between. In germline, CDR1 is MNHNS, CDR2 SASEGT. There are 14 residues in the CDR3.

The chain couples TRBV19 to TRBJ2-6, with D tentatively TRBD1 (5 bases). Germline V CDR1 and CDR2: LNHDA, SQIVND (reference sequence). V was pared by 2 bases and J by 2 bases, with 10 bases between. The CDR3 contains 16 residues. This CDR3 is CASSIWRTTGANVLTF. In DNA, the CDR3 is TGTGCCAGTAGTATATGGCGGACAACTGGGGCCAACGTCCTGACTTTC.

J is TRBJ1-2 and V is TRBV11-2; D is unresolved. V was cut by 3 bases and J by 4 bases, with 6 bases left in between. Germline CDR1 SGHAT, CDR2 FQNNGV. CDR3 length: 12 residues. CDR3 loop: CASSLQGYGYTF. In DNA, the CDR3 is TGTGCCAGCAGCTTGCAAGGCTATGGCTACACCTTC.

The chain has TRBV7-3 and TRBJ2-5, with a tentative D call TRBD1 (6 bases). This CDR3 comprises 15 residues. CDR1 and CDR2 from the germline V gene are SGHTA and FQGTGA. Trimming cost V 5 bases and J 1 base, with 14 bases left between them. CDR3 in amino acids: CASSPMVGGQETQYF. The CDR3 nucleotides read TGTGCCAGCAGCCCTATGGTAGGGGGCCAAGAGACCCAGTACTTC.

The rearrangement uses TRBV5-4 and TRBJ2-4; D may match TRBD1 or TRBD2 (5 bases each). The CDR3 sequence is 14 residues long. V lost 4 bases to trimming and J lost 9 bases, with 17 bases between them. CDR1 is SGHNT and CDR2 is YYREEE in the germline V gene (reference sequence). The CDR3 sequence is CASSPRDLSGIQYF. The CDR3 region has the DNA TGTGCCAGCAGCCCACGGGACCTTTCGGGCATTCAGTACTTC.

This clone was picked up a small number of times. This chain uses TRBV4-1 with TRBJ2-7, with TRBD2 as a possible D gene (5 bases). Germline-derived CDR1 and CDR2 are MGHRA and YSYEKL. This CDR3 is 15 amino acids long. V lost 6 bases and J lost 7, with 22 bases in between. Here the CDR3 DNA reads TGCGCCAGCAGAAAAGGGAACGGGATGGAAGGGGAGCAGTACTTC. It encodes CASRKGNGMEGEQYF.

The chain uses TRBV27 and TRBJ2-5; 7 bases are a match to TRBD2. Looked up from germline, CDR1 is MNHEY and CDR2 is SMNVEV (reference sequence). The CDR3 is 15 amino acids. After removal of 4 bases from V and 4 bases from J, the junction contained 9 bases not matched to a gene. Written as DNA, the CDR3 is TGTGCCAGCAGTTCGCCTTCGGGGGGAATAGAGACCCAGTACTTC. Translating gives CASSSPSGGIETQYF.

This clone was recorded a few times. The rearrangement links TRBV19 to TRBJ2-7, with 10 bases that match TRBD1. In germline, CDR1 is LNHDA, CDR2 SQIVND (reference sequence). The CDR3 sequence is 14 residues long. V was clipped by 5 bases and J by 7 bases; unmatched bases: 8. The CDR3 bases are TGTGCCAGTAGTGTGGGACAGGGGAGGATGGAGCAGTACTTC. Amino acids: CASSVGQGRMEQYF.

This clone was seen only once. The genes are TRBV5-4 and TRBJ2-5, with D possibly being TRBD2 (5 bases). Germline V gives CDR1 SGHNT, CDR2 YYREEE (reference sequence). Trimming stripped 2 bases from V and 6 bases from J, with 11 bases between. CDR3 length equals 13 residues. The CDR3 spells CASSLAGEKTQYF. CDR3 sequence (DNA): TGTGCCAGCAGCTTAGCCGGGGAGAAGACCCAGTACTTC.

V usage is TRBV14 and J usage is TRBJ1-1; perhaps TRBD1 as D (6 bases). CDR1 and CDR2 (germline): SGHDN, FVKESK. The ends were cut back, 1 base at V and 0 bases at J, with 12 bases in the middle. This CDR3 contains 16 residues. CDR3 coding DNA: TGTGCCAGCAGCCAAGGGGGCAGGGGTATGAACACTGAAGCTTTCTTT. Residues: CASSQGGRGMNTEAFF.

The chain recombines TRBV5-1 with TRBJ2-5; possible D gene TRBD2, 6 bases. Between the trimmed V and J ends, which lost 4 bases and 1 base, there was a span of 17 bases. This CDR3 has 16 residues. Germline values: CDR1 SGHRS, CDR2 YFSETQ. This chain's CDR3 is CASSNREFLLQETQYF. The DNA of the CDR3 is TGCGCCAGCAGCAACCGGGAGTTCCTCCTCCAAGAGACCCAGTACTTC. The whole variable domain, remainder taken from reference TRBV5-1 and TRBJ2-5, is KAGVTQTPRYLIKTRGQQVTLSCSPISGHRSVSWYQQTPGQGLQFLFEYFSETQRNKGNFPGRFSGRQFSNSRSEMNVSTLELGDSALYLCASSNREFLLQETQYFGPGTRLLVL.

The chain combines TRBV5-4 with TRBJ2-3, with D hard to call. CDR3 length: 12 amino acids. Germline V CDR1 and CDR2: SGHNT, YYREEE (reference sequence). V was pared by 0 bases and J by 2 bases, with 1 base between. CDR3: CASSLATDTQYF. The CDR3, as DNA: TGTGCCAGCAGCTTGGCCACAGATACGCAGTATTTT.

CDR3 loop: CASTSSGIVETQYF. CDR3 nucleotide sequence: TGCGCCAGCACGTCTAGCGGGATCGTAGAGACCCAGTACTTC. This chain links TRBV10-2 with TRBJ2-5; 9 bases are shared with TRBD2. Germline V gene lookup returns CDR1 WSHSY and CDR2 SAAADI. V lost 7 bases and J lost 4; bases outside the gene matches: 7. This CDR3 is 14 amino acids long.